This T cell receptor (beta chain) was found in a study of T cell responses to AZD1222 COVID-19 vaccine. At the level of the study: Analyses pooled second doses at about 4 or about 12 weeks. Whole-study results and caveats: Rises in breadth and depth of Spike-specific TCRs came after two AZD1222 doses. Sampled repertoires all dated from after the peak T cell response. Donors in the cohort were predominantly white British and more often female, and clonal diversity was possibly underestimated.

The assay was immunoSEQ multiplex PCR, and TCRdb's table has in-frame clones only and misses some. The sample consists of 150,000 to 200,000 clones, approximately 92% of them appearing once. On this clone itself: Its antigen is still unknown.

The length of the CDR3 is 11 residues. Germline lookup yields CDR1 SGHVS and CDR2 FNYEAQ. Trimming pared 3 bases from V and 7 bases from J, leaving 5 bases between. The V call is TRBV7-6, the J call TRBJ2-3; D ambiguous. Source: peripheral blood, taken on day 0 of AZD1222 vaccination. The TCR comes from an adult in good health. This CDR3 is CASSLYHTQYF. In DNA form, the CDR3 reads TGTGCCAGCAGCTTGTATCATACGCAGTATTTT. The whole variable domain, filled in from reference TRBV7-6 and TRBJ2-3, reads GAGVSQSPRYKVTKRGQDVALRCDPISGHVSLYWYRQALGQGPEFLTYFNYEAQQDKSGLPNDRFSAERPEGSISTLTIQRTEQRDSAMYRCASSLYHTQYFGPGTRLTVL.